This T cell receptor (beta chain) was captured by sequencing in a study of CD8 T cells in Susac syndrome. Across the study: Patients with Susac syndrome had blood drawn and were at that point therapy-naive, on corticosteroids, or on intravenous immunoglobulin alone.

Random hexamers served to reverse transcribe roughly 0.45 to 1 ug RNA. TCRdb re-called the immunoSEQ multiplex PCR reads through MiXCR, storing one row per CDR3 protein. The table includes about 180,000 distinct CDR3 sequences, around 94% detected once. V was clipped by 3 bases and J by 8 bases, with 11 bases between them. The germline V gene has CDR1 LGHDT and CDR2 YNNKEL (reference sequence). This CDR3 is built from 14 residues. The sequence was obtained from a human donor with Susac syndrome. What was sequenced was CD4+ T cells from PBMCs. This chain links TRBV3-1 with TRBJ1-6; no definite D call. The CDR3 bases are TGTGCCAGCAGCCAGCCCGGAGGTCATTCACCCCTCCACTTT. Translating it yields CASSQPGGHSPLHF.